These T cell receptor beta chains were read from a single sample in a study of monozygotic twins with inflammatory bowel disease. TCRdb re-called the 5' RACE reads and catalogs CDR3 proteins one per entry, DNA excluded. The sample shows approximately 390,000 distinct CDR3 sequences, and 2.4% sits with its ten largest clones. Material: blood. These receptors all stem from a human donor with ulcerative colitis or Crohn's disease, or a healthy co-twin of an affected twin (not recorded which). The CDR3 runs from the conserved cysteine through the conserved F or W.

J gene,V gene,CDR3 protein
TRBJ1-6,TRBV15,CATSRDLGSRNSPLHF
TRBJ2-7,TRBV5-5,CASSLALAAIYEQYF
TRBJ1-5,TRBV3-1,CASSRDSRGISNQPQHF
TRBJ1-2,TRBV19,CASSQAGGPNYGYTF
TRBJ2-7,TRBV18,CASSPTTTGTGGREQYF
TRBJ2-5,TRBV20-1,CSARDGGGAFRWQETQYF
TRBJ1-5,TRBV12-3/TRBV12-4,CASSFHNSNQPQHF
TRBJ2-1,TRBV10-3,CAISGTSVPNEQFF
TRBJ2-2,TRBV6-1,CASSGATSEGPGELFF
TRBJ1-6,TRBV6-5,CASSRGVGSPSYNSPLHF
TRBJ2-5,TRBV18,CASSPQTGGLVETQYF
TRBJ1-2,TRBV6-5,CASSYNGEDYYGYTF
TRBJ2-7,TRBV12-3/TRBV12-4,CASRTLAGGRYEQYF
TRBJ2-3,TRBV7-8,CASTRRRTDTDTQYF
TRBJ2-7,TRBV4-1,CASSQGVWDEQYF
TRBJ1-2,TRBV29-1,CSVMPLTYGYTF
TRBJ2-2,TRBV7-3,CASNSAWGRGGTGELFF
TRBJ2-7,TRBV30,CAWSVAYEQYF
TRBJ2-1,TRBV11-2,CASSLEASVRMREQFF
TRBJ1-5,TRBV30,CAWSVALGGQPQHF
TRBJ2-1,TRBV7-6,CASSPVLRSSYNEQFF
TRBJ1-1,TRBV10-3,CAISESSSEEAFF
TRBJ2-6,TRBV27,CASSLMRPSGANVLTF
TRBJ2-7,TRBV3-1,CASSQDSRYEQYF
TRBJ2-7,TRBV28,CASRGLAVHEQYF
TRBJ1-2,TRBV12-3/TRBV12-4,CASSLGRRHYGYTF
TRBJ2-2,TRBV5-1,CASSPGHSTGELFF
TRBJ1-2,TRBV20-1,CSASKSQGAYGYTF
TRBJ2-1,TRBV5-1,CASNSDGREQFF
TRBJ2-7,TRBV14,CASSQGRLAEQYF
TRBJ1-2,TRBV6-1,CASKGIYGYTF
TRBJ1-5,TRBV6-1,CASSEEGAGYQPQHF
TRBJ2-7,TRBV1,CTSSQEKRESIYEQYF
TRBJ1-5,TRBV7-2,CASSPQTGQVNQPQHF
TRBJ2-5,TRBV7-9,CASTPGSGVQETQYF
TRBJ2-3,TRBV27,CASSFVSGGMRDTQYF
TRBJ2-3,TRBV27,CASRTLGGSDTQYF
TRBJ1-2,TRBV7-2,CASSLGRAGNKGYTF
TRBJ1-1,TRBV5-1,CASRDIHWDAFF
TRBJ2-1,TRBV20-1,CSARAPIRTSGSSNEQFF
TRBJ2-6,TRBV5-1,CASSLATGSGANVLTF
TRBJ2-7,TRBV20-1,CSASPGPYEQYF
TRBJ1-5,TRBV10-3,CAISTENQPQHF
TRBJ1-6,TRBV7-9,CASSPFGGSYNSPLHF
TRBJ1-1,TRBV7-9,CASRPGQGDTEAFF
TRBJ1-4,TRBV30,CAWSSDRGREKLFF